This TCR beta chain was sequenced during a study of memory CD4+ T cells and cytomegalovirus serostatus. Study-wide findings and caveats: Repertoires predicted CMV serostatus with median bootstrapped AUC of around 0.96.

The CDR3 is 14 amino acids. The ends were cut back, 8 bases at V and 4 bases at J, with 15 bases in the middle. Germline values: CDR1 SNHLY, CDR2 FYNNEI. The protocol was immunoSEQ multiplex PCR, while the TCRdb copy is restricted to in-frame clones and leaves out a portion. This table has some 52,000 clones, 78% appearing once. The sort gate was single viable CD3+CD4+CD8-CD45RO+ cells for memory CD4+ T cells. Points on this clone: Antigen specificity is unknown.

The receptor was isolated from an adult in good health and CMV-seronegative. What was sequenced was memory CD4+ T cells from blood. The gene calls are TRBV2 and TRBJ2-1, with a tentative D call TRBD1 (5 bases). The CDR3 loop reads CASSLTVRYNEQFF. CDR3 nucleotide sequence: TGTGCCAGCTCCCTGACAGTGAGATACAATGAGCAGTTCTTC.